This TCR beta chain was sequenced during a study of blood T cell repertoires in COVID-19. Cohorts were based on clinical histories the participants reported. The CDR3 length is 17 residues. Here immunoSEQ multiplex PCR was the method, and the copy in TCRdb shows in-frame clones only, minus some. The table lists around 220,000 clones, 90% of them singletons. The receptor was isolated from a man aged 25-40 years who had been exposed to COVID-19. The sequencing sample was made of PBMCs or T cells enriched from blood (not recorded which). This chain connects TRBV12-2 to TRBJ2-1; the table's D gene call, TRBD2, was not cross checked with the DNA. TRBV12-2 has pseudogene status. CDR3 nucleotides: TGTGCAAGTATGGGTCGGGGGACCGGGACTAGCCTCGATGAGCAGTTCTTC. It encodes CASMGRGTGTSLDEQFF.